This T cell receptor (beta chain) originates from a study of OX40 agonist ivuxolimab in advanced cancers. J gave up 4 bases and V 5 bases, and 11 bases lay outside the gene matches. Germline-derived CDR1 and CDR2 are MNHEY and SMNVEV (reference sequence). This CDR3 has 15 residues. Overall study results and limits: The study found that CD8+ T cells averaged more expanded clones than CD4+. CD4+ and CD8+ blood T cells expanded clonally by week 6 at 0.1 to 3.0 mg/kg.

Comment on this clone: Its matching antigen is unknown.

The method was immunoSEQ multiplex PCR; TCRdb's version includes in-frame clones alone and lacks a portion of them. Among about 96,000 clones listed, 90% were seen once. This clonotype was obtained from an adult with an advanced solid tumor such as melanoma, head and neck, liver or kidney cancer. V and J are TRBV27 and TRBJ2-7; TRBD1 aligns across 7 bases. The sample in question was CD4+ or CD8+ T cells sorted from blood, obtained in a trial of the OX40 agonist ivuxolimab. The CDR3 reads CASSMRQGVGYEQYF. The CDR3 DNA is TGTGCCAGCAGTATGAGACAGGGAGTGGGGTACGAGCAGTACTTC.